This TCR beta chain was retrieved from a study of T cell repertoires in ileal Crohn's disease. Study-wide background: About half of patients got postoperative therapy: around 10 thiopurines, about 20 anti-TNF.

Per sample, roughly 0.5 micrograms of biopsy DNA were TCRB immunosequenced. Produced via immunoSEQ multiplex PCR; TCRdb's table is partial and in-frame only. The sample records 9,500 to 15,000 clones, around 77% being singletons. The V gene's germline CDR1 is MNHNS and CDR2 SASEGT. Trimming took 5 bases from V and 5 from J, leaving 15 bases between them. The CDR3 has 14 residues. This clone was seen only a few times. The antigen remains unidentified. Regarding the study as a whole: Every patient over 26.8% clonality showed endoscopic recurrence.

The V gene is TRBV6-1, the J gene TRBJ1-1; possible D gene TRBD1, 6 bases. The TCR comes from an adult with Crohn's disease. The source material was ileal tissue. The CDR3 sequence is CASSFKGGGTEAFF. The CDR3 nucleotides read TGTGCCAGCAGTTTTAAAGGGGGTGGGACTGAAGCTTTCTTT.